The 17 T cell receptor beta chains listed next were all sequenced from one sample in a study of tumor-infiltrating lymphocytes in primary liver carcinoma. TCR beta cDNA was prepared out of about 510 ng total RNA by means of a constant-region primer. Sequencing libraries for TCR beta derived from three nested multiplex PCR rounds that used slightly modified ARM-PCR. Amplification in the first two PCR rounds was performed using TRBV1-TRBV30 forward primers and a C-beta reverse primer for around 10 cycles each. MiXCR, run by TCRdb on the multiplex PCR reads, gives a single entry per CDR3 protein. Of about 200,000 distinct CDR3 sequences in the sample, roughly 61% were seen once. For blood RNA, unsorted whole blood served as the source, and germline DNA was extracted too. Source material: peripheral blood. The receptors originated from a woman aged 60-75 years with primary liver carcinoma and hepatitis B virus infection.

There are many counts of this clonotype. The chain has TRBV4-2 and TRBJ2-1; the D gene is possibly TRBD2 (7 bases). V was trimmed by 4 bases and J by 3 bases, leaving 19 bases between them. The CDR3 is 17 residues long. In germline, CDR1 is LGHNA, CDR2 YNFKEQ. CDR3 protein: CASSLLGGASGYNEQFF. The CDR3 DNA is TGTGCCAGCAGCCTCCTAGGGGGGGCCTCGGGCTACAATGAGCAGTTCTTC.

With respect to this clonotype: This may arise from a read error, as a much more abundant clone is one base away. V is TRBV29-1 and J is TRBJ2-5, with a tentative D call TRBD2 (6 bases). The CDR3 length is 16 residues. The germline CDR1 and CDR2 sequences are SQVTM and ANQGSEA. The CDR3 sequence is CSVVGTGGALFGTHYF. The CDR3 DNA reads TGCAGCGTTGTGGGGACTGGAGGGGCCCTCTTCGGTACCCACTACTTC.

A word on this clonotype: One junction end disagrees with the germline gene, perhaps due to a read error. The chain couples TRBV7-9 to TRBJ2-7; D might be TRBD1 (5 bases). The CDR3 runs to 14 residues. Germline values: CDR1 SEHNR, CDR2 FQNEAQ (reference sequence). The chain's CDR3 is CASSSWTRGYKQYF. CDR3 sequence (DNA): TGTGCCAGCAGCTCTTGGACAAGGGGCTACAAGCAGTACTTC.

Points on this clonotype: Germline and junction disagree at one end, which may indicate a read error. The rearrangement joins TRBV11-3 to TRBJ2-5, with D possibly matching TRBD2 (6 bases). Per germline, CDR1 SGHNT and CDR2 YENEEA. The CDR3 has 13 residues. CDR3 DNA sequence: TGTGCCAGCAGCTCAGCCAGTCGGGGGACCCAGCACTTC. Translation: CASSSASRGTQHF. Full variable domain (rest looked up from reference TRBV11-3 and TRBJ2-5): EAGVVQSPRYKIIEKKQPVAFWCNPISGHNTLYWYLQNLGQGPELLIRYENEEAVDDSQLPKDRFSAERLKGVDSTLKIQPAELGDSAVYLCASSSASRGTQHFGPGTRLLVL.

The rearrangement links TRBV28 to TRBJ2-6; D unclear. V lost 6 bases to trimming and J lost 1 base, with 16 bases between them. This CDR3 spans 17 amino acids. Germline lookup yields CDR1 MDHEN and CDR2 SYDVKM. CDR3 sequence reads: CASSLRPGSSGANVLTF. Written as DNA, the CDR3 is TGTGCCAGCAGCCTTCGCCCGGGTTCTTCTGGGGCCAACGTCCTGACTTTC. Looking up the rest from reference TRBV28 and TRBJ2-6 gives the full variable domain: DVKVTQSSRYLVKRTGEKVFLECVQDMDHENMFWYRQDPGLGLRLIYFSYDVKMKEKGDIPEGYSVSREKKERFSLILESASTNQTSMYLCASSLRPGSSGANVLTFGAGSRLTVL.

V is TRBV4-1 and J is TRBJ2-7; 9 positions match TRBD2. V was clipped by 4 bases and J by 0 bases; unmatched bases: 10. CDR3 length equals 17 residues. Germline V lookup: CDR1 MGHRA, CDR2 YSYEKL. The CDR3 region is CASSPHSASGISYEQYF. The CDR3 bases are TGCGCCAGCAGCCCACATTCGGCTAGCGGGATCTCCTACGAGCAGTACTTC.

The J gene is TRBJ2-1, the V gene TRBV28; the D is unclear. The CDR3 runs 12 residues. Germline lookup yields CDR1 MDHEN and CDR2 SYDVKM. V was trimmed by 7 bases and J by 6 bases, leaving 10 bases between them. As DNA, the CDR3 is TGTGCCAGCACCTCCAGGTCCAATGAGCAGTTCTTC. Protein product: CASTSRSNEQFF.

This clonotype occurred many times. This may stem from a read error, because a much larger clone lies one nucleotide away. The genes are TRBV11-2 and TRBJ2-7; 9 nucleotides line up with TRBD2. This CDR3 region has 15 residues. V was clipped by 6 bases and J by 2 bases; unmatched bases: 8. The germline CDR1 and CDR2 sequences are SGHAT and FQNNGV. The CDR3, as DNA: TGTGCCAGCAGGCGGGGGGGCGCACCTACCTACGAGCAGTACTTC. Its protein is CASRRGGAPTYEQYF.

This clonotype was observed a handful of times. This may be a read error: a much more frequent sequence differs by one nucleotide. This CDR3 reads CSAATDMQYF. Here the CDR3 DNA reads TGCAGCGCCGCCACAGATATGCAGTATTTT. The V gene is TRBV29-1, the J gene TRBJ2-3; D remains unclear. Germline V CDR1 and CDR2: SQVTM, ANQGSEA. This CDR3 contains 10 residues.

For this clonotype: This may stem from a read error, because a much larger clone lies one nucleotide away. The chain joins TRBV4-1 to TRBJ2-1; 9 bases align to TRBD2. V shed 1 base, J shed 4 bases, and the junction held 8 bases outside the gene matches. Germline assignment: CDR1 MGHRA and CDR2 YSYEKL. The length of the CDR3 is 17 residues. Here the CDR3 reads CASSQGSTSGQYNEQFF. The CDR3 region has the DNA TGCGCCAGCAGCCAAGGATCGACTAGCGGCCAGTACAATGAGCAGTTCTTC.

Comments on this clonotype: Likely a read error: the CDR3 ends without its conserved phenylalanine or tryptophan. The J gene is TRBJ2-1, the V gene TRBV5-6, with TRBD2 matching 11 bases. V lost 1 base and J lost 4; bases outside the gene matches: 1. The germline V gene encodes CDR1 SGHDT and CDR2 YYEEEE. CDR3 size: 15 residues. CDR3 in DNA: TGTGCCAGCAGCTTGAGACTAGCGGGGTACAATGAGCAGTTCGTC. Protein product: CASSLRLAGYNEQFV.

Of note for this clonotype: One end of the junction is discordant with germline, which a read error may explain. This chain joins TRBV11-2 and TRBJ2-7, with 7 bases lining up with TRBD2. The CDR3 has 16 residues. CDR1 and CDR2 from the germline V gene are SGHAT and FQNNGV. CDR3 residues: CASSHLSGKGAYGQYF. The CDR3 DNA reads TGTGCGAGCAGCCATTTAAGCGGGAAAGGGGCCTACGGGCAGTACTTC.

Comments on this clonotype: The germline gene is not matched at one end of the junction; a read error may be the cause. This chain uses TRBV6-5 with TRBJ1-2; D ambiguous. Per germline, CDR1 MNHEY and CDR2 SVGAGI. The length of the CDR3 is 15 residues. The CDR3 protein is CASSYLEGSNYGYTF. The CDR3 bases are TGTGCCAGCAGCTACTTGGAAGGGTCTAACTATGGCTACACCTTC.

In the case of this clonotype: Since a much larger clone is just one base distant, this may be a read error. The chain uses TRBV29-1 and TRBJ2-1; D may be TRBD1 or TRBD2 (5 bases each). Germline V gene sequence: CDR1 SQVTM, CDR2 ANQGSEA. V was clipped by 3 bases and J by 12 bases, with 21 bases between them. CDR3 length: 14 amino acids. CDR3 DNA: TGCAGCGTTGAGACTCGTGGGGGTTATGATGGGCAGTTCTTC. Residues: CSVETRGGYDGQFF.

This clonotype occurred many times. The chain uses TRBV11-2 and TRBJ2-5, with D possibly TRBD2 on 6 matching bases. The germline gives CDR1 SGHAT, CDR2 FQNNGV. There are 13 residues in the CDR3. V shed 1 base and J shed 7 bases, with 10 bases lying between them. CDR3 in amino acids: CASSLAGAGTQYF. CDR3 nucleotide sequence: TGTGCCAGCAGCTTAGCGGGAGCGGGGACCCAGTACTTC. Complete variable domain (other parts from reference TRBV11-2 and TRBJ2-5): EAGVAQSPRYKIIEKRQSVAFWCNPISGHATLYWYQQILGQGPKLLIQFQNNGVVDDSQLPKDRFSAERLKGVDSTLKIQPAKLEDSAVYLCASSLAGAGTQYFGPGTRLLVL.

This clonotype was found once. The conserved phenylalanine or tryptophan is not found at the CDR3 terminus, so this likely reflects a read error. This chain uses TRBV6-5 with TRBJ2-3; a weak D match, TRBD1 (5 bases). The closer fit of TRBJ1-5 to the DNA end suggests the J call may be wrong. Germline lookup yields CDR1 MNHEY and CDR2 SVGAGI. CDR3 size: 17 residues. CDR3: CASSYSPLAGHTDTQHL. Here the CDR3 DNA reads TGTGCCAGCAGTTACTCCCCGCTAGCTGGACACACAGATACGCAGCATTTA.

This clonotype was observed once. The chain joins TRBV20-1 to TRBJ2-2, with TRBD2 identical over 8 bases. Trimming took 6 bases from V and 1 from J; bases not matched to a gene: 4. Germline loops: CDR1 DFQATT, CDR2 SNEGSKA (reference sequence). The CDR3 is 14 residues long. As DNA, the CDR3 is TGCAGTGCCAGGGCGGGAGGGAACACCGGGGAGCTGTTTTTT. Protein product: CSARAGGNTGELFF.